Each of the 27 T cell receptor beta chains below was sequenced from the same sample in a study of blood T cell repertoires in COVID-19. This table comes from immunoSEQ multiplex PCR, and its TCRdb copy is limited to in-frame clones, with some not included. This table holds tens of thousands of clones, roughly 84% found once. The sample taken for sequencing was peripheral blood. Source of these receptors: a woman of 80 years or more in a cohort sampled during active or convalescent COVID-19.

The rearrangement links TRBV27 to TRBJ2-7, with 7 positions matching TRBD1. The CDR3 extends over 15 amino acids. Germline assignment: CDR1 MNHEY and CDR2 SMNVEV (reference sequence). J gave up 0 bases and V 5 bases, and 7 bases lay outside the gene matches. The CDR3 DNA follows: TGTGCCAGCAGTCCTGTAGGGACAGACTCCTACGAGCAGTACGTC. Translating it yields CASSPVGTDSYEQYV.

The rearrangement links TRBV25-1 to TRBJ1-6; the match to TRBD1 covers 8 bases. There are 14 residues in the CDR3. Per the germline V gene, CDR1 is MGHDK and CDR2 is SYGVNS. The V segment lost 3 bases and the J segment 8 bases; nucleotides outside the gene matches: 3. In nucleotides, the CDR3 is TGTGCCAGCAGTGATAGACAGGGGCATTCACCCCTCCACTTT. Protein: CASSDRQGHSPLHF.

This chain links TRBV14 with TRBJ1-2, with D perhaps matching TRBD1 (5 bases). V was clipped by 2 bases and J by 8 bases, with 12 bases between them. Germline V CDR1 and CDR2: SGHDN, FVKESK. The CDR3 length is 13 residues. CDR3: CASSQQGSQGYTF. The CDR3 region has the DNA TGTGCCAGCAGCCAACAGGGTAGTCAGGGCTACACCTTC.

The chain uses TRBV5-1 and TRBJ1-3, with D maybe TRBD1 (6 bases). V lost 6 bases and J 0 bases, leaving 16 bases between the germline ends. From germline, CDR1 is SGHRS and CDR2 YFSETQ. The CDR3 contains 16 residues. Here the CDR3 reads CASNLQGLISGNTIYF. The CDR3 DNA reads TGCGCCAGCAACCTTCAGGGGCTTATCTCTGGAAACACCATATATTTT.

The V and J genes are TRBV7-3 and TRBJ2-5, with TRBD2 as a possible D gene (6 bases). CDR1 and CDR2 (germline): SGHTA, FQGTGA. The CDR3 covers 15 residues. V was trimmed by 5 bases and J by 1 base, leaving 14 bases between them. CDR3 protein: CASSTGLGGQETQYF. The DNA of the CDR3 is TGTGCCAGCAGCACCGGACTGGGGGGCCAAGAGACCCAGTACTTC.

This chain joins TRBV27 and TRBJ2-1; the D gene is possibly TRBD2 (6 bases). Per germline, CDR1 MNHEY and CDR2 SMNVEV (reference sequence). V shed 8 bases and J shed 6 bases, with 20 bases lying between them. The CDR3 has 15 residues. The CDR3 bases are TGTGCCAGCGGGAGGCTAGGGAAGGGAGGCAATGAGCAGTTCTTC. As protein: CASGRLGKGGNEQFF.

The chain carries TRBV11-2 and TRBJ1-5; TRBD1 matches 9 bases. The CDR3 contains 16 residues. V was pared by 4 bases and J by 3 bases, with 7 bases of the junction left unmatched. The germline CDR1 and CDR2 sequences are SGHAT and FQNNGV. The chain's CDR3 is CASSSGDRAHNQPQHF. The DNA for the CDR3 is TGTGCCAGCAGCTCGGGGGACAGGGCTCACAATCAGCCCCAGCATTTT.

In DNA, the CDR3 is TGTGCCAGCAGCCAATCCTCCGGACTTGGCTATGGCTACACCTTC. Its protein product is CASSQSSGLGYGYTF. V usage is TRBV14 and J usage is TRBJ1-2; D unresolved. The CDR3 is made up of 15 amino acids. The ends were cut back, 2 bases at V and 4 bases at J, with 14 bases in the middle. The germline gives CDR1 SGHDN, CDR2 FVKESK.

This chain joins TRBV19 and TRBJ2-5, with 8 bases matching TRBD2. CDR1 is LNHDA, CDR2 SQIVND, per germline (reference sequence). Losses at the gene ends were 4 bases for V and 4 bases for J; bases not matched to a gene: 8. The CDR3 loop spans 15 amino acids. In DNA, the CDR3 is TGTGCCAGTAGTAACAGCGGGAGCCGTGGAGAGACCCAGTACTTC. Translating gives CASSNSGSRGETQYF.

The J gene is TRBJ2-6, the V gene TRBV6-6; D is undetermined. V was shortened by 5 bases and J by 3 bases, with 8 bases between the two germline ends. The germline gives CDR1 MNHNY, CDR2 SVGAGI (reference sequence). This CDR3 is built from 14 residues. The CDR3 region has the DNA TGTGCCAGCAGTCCGCCGAGTGGGGCCAACGTCCTGACTTTC. Translation: CASSPPSGANVLTF.

This clone was detected once. The chain couples TRBV15 to TRBJ1-3; TRBD1 matches at 12 bases. The germline V gene encodes CDR1 LNHNV and CDR2 YYDKDF (reference sequence). The CDR3 is 17 residues long. The V gene end was trimmed by 3 bases and the J gene end by 2 bases; junction bases not matched to a gene: 5. The CDR3 region has the DNA TGTGCCACCAGCAGTCGCCGGGACAGGGGGCCTGGAAACACCATATATTTT. Its protein is CATSSRRDRGPGNTIYF.

V gene TRBV3-1 (or the pseudogene TRBV3-2) combines with J gene TRBJ2-5; 8 bases align to TRBD2. V lost 4 bases and J lost 4; bases outside the gene matches: 8. Germline CDR1 reads LGHDT; CDR2 reads YNNKEL (reference sequence). The CDR3 has 15 residues. CDR3 amino acids: CASSPKVSGTETQYF. The CDR3 nucleotides read TGTGCCAGCAGCCCGAAGGTTAGCGGGACAGAGACCCAGTACTTC.

This chain joins TRBV28 and TRBJ2-1; 9 bases are shared with TRBD2. The CDR3 loop spans 16 amino acids. CDR1 and CDR2 from the germline V gene are MDHEN and SYDVKM. With 5 bases clipped from V and 5 bases from J, the junction kept 10 bases outside the gene matches. The CDR3, as DNA: TGTGCCAGCAGTAGCGGACTAGCGCAACGACACAATGAGCAGTTCTTC. This encodes CASSSGLAQRHNEQFF.

The V gene is TRBV5-6, the J gene TRBJ1-2, with TRBD1 identical over 8 bases. CDR3 length: 17 amino acids. Germline CDR1 is SGHDT and CDR2 is YYEEEE. V shed 0 bases, J shed 7 bases, and the junction held 14 bases outside the gene matches. Written as DNA, the CDR3 is TGTGCCAGCAGCTTGGTGGTCAGGGGGCGCGAGTATGGTGGCTACACCTTC. This gives the protein CASSLVVRGREYGGYTF. Based on the CDR3 plus reference TRBV5-6 and TRBJ1-2, the full variable domain is DAGVTQSPTHLIKTRGQQVTLRCSPKSGHDTVSWYQQALGQGPQFIFQYYEEEERQRGNFPDRFSGHQFPNYSSELNVNALLLGDSALYLCASSLVVRGREYGGYTFGSGTRLTVV.

J is TRBJ1-1 and V is TRBV6-1, with 9 bases lining up with TRBD1. This CDR3 has 16 residues. The ends lost 4 bases at V and 2 bases at J; junction bases unmatched: 8. Germline V CDR1 and CDR2: MNHNS, SASEGT. This CDR3 reads CASSGGQGLVNTEAFF. The CDR3 region has the DNA TGTGCCAGCAGTGGCGGACAGGGGCTCGTCAACACTGAAGCTTTCTTT.

The chain links TRBV7-3 to TRBJ1-5; a weak D match, TRBD1 (6 bases). The CDR3 is made up of 16 amino acids. The germline CDR1 and CDR2 sequences are SGHTA and FQGTGA. V was pared by 2 bases and J by 7 bases, with 18 bases between. The chain's CDR3 is CASSLGVRGVSQPQHF. In nucleotides, the CDR3 is TGTGCCAGCAGCTTAGGTGTCAGGGGCGTGAGCCAGCCCCAGCATTTT.

V and J are TRBV10-2 and TRBJ1-6, with D possibly being TRBD1 (5 bases). This CDR3 spans 13 amino acids. Germline CDR1 and CDR2: WSHSY and SAAADI. Trimming shortened V by 10 bases and J by 6 bases, and 13 bases separated the two germline ends. CDR3 loop: CATSNGGNSPLHF. The CDR3 nucleotides are TGCGCCACCTCGAACGGGGGTAATTCACCCCTCCACTTT.

The chain joins TRBV5-1 to TRBJ1-2, with a weak D call TRBD1 (6 bases). The germline V gene encodes CDR1 SGHRS and CDR2 YFSETQ. CDR3 length equals 14 residues. Between the trimmed V and J ends, which lost 5 bases and 5 bases, there was a span of 16 bases. In DNA form, the CDR3 reads TGCGCCAGCAGTCCCGGTAGACAGGCTTATGGCTACACCTTC. Protein: CASSPGRQAYGYTF.

The chain is built from TRBV6-5 and TRBJ2-7, with 7 bases matching TRBD2. Trimming removed 9 bases from V and 0 bases from J; junction bases left unmatched: 2. CDR1 and CDR2 from the germline V gene are MNHEY and SVGAGI. The CDR3 runs 12 residues. CDR3 bases: TGTGCCAGTGGGGACTACTCCTACGAGCAGTACTTC. Translating it yields CASGDYSYEQYF.

This rearrangement joins TRBV18 to TRBJ1-3; 8 bases are a match to TRBD1. The germline V gene encodes CDR1 KGHSH and CDR2 LQKENI. V shed 4 bases and J 0 bases; nucleotides not matched to a gene: 2. The CDR3 has 15 amino acids. The CDR3 protein is CASSLGQGSGNTIYF. CDR3 in DNA: TGTGCCAGCTCACTAGGACAGGGCTCTGGAAACACCATATATTTT.

The chain uses TRBV3-1 (or the pseudogene TRBV3-2) and TRBJ1-2; TRBD1 is a possible D gene (6 bases). Between the trimmed V and J ends, which lost 1 base and 0 bases, there was a span of 12 bases. This CDR3 contains 16 residues. CDR1 LGHDT and CDR2 YNNKEL come from the germline V gene (reference sequence). This CDR3 is CASSQVGRGSNYGYTF. The DNA of the CDR3 is TGTGCCAGCAGCCAAGTGGGCAGGGGCTCTAACTATGGCTACACCTTC.

The chain uses TRBV24-1 and TRBJ2-1; weak D call: TRBD2 (6 bases). CDR3 length: 16 residues. From germline, CDR1 is KGHDR and CDR2 SFDVKD. Trimming took 4 bases from V and 2 from J, leaving 14 bases between them. CDR3 protein: CATSETGLETYNEQFF. In DNA form, the CDR3 reads TGTGCCACCAGTGAGACGGGACTGGAGACCTACAATGAGCAGTTCTTC.

J is TRBJ1-3 and V is TRBV19; TRBD1 might be the D (5 bases). The length of the CDR3 is 17 residues. V was clipped by 0 bases and J by 3 bases, with 15 bases between them. In germline, CDR1 is LNHDA, CDR2 SQIVND (reference sequence). CDR3 in amino acids: CASSIEYHRFGGNTIYF. The DNA for the CDR3 is TGTGCCAGTAGTATAGAATACCACAGGTTCGGTGGAAACACCATATATTTT. The whole variable domain, filled in from reference TRBV19 and TRBJ1-3, reads DGGITQSPKYLFRKEGQNVTLSCEQNLNHDAMYWYRQDPGQGLRLIYYSQIVNDFQKGDIAEGYSVSREKKESFPLTVTSAQKNPTAFYLCASSIEYHRFGGNTIYFGEGSWLTVV.

V is TRBV6-5 and J is TRBJ2-3; 7 bases fit TRBD1. Trimming took 6 bases from V and 5 from J; bases not matched to a gene: 5. CDR1 and CDR2 (germline): MNHEY, SVGAGI. The CDR3 loop spans 13 amino acids. As DNA, the CDR3 is TGTGCCAGCAGCACAGGGGCAGTAGATACGCAGTATTTT. Translated, it gives CASSTGAVDTQYF.

The chain links TRBV5-1 to TRBJ2-1; 8 positions match TRBD2. From germline, CDR1 is SGHRS and CDR2 YFSETQ. The V and J ends lost 0 bases and 7 bases, in that order; junction bases with no gene match: 6. CDR3 length: 15 amino acids. This CDR3 reads CASSLGSGGGNEQFF. For the CDR3, the DNA is TGCGCCAGCAGCTTGGGCAGCGGGGGTGGGAATGAGCAGTTCTTC.

The chain links TRBV2 to TRBJ1-1; D unresolved. V lost 4 bases to trimming and J lost 1 base, with 13 bases between them. The germline gives CDR1 SNHLY, CDR2 FYNNEI. The CDR3 loop spans 15 amino acids. CDR3 amino acids: CASSVEGDGNTEAFF. In DNA form, the CDR3 reads TGTGCCAGCAGTGTCGAGGGTGATGGGAACACTGAAGCTTTCTTT. The full variable domain, in which reference TRBV2 and TRBJ1-1 provide the parts outside the CDR3, is EPEVTQTPSHQVTQMGQEVILRCVPISNHLYFYWYRQILGQKVEFLVSFYNNEISEKSEIFDDQFSVERPDGSNFTLKIRSTKLEDSAMYFCASSVEGDGNTEAFFGQGTRLTVV.

The chain is built from TRBV28 and TRBJ2-1, with 8 bases matching TRBD2. V gave up 6 bases and J gave up 3 bases; unmatched junction bases: 10. The germline gives CDR1 MDHEN, CDR2 SYDVKM. The CDR3 totals 16 residues. CDR3 in DNA: TGTGCCAGCAGCCGAAGAAGCGGGGGCCTCTACAATGAGCAGTTCTTC. Translation: CASSRRSGGLYNEQFF.